This TCR beta chain was sequenced during a study of T cell repertoires and HLA-DP antigens. Remarks on this clone: As yet, its antigen is unknown.

Generated by immunoSEQ multiplex PCR, the TCRdb table keeps only in-frame clones and is missing some. The table includes almost 90,000 clones, about 89% detected once. Germline V gene data show CDR1 as KGHSH and CDR2 as LQKENI. V trimming: 4 bases; J trimming: 5 bases; junction bases outside the gene matches: 4. The CDR3 sequence is 14 residues long. This receptor was identified in a man between 45 and 60 years old in good health and CMV-seronegative. V and J are TRBV18 and TRBJ2-5; TRBD2 matches at 10 bases. The sample taken for sequencing was CD4+ T cells from PBMCs. The CDR3 DNA follows: TGTGCCAGCTCACGAACTAGCGGGAAGGAGACCCAGTACTTC. Residues: CASSRTSGKETQYF.